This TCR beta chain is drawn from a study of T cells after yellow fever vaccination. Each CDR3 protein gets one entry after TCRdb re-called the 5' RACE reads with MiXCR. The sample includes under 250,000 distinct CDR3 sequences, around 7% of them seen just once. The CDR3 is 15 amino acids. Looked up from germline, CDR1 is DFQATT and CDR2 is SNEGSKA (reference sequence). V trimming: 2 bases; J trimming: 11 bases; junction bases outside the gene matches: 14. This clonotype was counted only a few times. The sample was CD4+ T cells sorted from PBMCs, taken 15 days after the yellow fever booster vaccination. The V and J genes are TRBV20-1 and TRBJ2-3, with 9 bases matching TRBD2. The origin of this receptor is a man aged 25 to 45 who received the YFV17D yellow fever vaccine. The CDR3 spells CSARNDDAGGGGQYF. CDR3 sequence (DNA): TGCAGTGCTAGAAATGATGATGCGGGCGGGGGGGGGCAGTATTTT.